The 31 T cell receptor beta chains listed next were all sequenced from one sample in a study of CD8 T cells in ankylosing spondylitis. No antigens are known for them. TCRdb re-called the 5' RACE reads with MiXCR, one entry per CDR3 protein. The sample has about 440,000 distinct CDR3 sequences; roughly 18% are singletons. Regarding the study as a whole: Eight or nine highly homologous variants formed a TCR beta motif that appeared characteristic of ankylosing spondylitis blood.

The sample was blood, either unsorted or a sorted T cell fraction (not recorded which). The receptors shown here come from a male donor with ankylosing spondylitis.

This clonotype has only one observation. This chain's CDR3 is CASSATNSGNTIYF. The CDR3 nucleotides are TGCGCCAGCAGCGCGACAAACTCTGGAAACACCATATATTTT. This chain connects TRBV5-1 to TRBJ1-3; D unclear. Germline loops: CDR1 SGHRS, CDR2 YFSETQ. The V and J ends lost 4 bases and 0 bases respectively, with 8 bases between them. The CDR3 sequence is 14 residues long.

The rearrangement uses TRBV5-6 and TRBJ2-5, with D perhaps TRBD2 (6 bases). Trimming took off 5 bases at V and 2 bases at J, with 13 bases between the two ends. Germline CDR1 SGHDT, CDR2 YYEEEE. The CDR3 contains 14 residues. This chain's CDR3 is CASRPRGIQETQYF. In nucleotides, the CDR3 is TGTGCCAGCAGGCCCCGGGGGATACAAGAGACCCAGTACTTC.

The rearrangement joins TRBV12-3 or TRBV12-4 to TRBJ2-7; 15 bases are shared with TRBD2. V lost 1 base, J lost 11 bases, and 6 bases stayed unmatched. The CDR3 runs to 15 residues. The CDR3 region is CASSLDRGTSGRKYF. CDR3 coding DNA: TGTGCCAGCAGTTTAGACCGAGGGACTAGCGGGAGGAAGTACTTC.

The chain employs TRBV20-1 and TRBJ2-7, with TRBD1 matching 10 bases. J lost 1 base, V lost 0 bases, and 3 bases had no gene match. CDR1 is DFQATT, CDR2 SNEGSKA, per germline (reference sequence). The CDR3 is 15 residues long. CDR3 DNA: TGCAGTGCTAGAGAGCCGGGACAGGGGTCCTACGAGCAGTACTTC. It codes for CSAREPGQGSYEQYF.

This chain links TRBV2 with TRBJ1-3; no reliable D call. V gave up 9 bases and J gave up 0 bases, with 9 bases separating them. The germline CDR1 and CDR2 sequences are SNHLY and FYNNEI. The CDR3 has 13 amino acids. The CDR3 here is CASALSSGNTIYF. CDR3 coding DNA: TGTGCCAGTGCGTTGAGCTCTGGAAACACCATATATTTT.

This clonotype was counted ten times or more. This rearrangement joins TRBV7-6 to TRBJ1-1; the D is unclear. Trimming removed 2 bases from V and 3 bases from J, with 10 bases in between. Germline V gives CDR1 SGHVS, CDR2 FNYEAQ. The length of the CDR3 is 14 residues. CDR3 sequence: CASSLWVGDTEAFF. CDR3 nucleotide sequence: TGTGCCAGCAGCTTATGGGTGGGCGACACTGAAGCTTTCTTT.

There are a few counts of this clonotype. The chain has TRBV6-5 and TRBJ1-1; the match to TRBD1 covers 8 bases. The CDR3 spans 15 residues. Germline V lookup: CDR1 MNHEY, CDR2 SVGAGI. With 0 bases clipped from V and 4 bases from J, the junction kept 4 bases outside the gene matches. The DNA of the CDR3 is TGTGCCAGCAGTTACTCGCAGGGGGCCGGCACTGAAGCTTTCTTT. This sequence encodes CASSYSQGAGTEAFF.

The rearrangement links TRBV20-1 to TRBJ1-2; perhaps TRBD1 as D (5 bases). V lost 6 bases, J lost 7 bases, and 27 bases lay in between. The CDR3 loop spans 16 amino acids. In germline, CDR1 is DFQATT, CDR2 SNEGSKA (reference sequence). CDR3 in amino acids: CSAPVGRGREGSGYTF. The CDR3 DNA sequence: TGCAGTGCCCCCGTCGGCCGGGGCAGGGAGGGCTCTGGCTACACCTTC.

The chain combines TRBV28 with TRBJ2-3, with D maybe TRBD2 (6 bases). The germline gives CDR1 MDHEN, CDR2 SYDVKM. The CDR3 contains 16 residues. The germline V and J ends were trimmed by 3 bases and 0 bases, with 13 bases remaining between them. CDR3 loop: CASSFWSSDSTDTQYF. The DNA of the CDR3 is TGTGCCAGCAGTTTTTGGTCTAGCGATAGCACAGATACGCAGTATTTT.

This CDR3 reads CASSLGTGGMAEAFF. The CDR3 DNA reads TGTGCCAGCAGCCTAGGGACAGGGGGGATGGCTGAAGCTTTCTTT. This chain uses TRBV7-6 with TRBJ1-1, with 11 bases identical to TRBD1. Germline V CDR1 and CDR2: SGHVS, FNYEAQ. The CDR3 length is 15 residues. V lost 5 bases and J lost 6; bases outside the gene matches: 8. Complete variable domain (other parts from reference TRBV7-6 and TRBJ1-1): GAGVSQSPRYKVTKRGQDVALRCDPISGHVSLYWYRQALGQGPEFLTYFNYEAQQDKSGLPNDRFSAERPEGSISTLTIQRTEQRDSAMYRCASSLGTGGMAEAFFGQGTRLTVV.

The chain links TRBV29-1 to TRBJ1-1, with 7 bases that match TRBD1. CDR3 length: 13 residues. Trimming at V came to 4 bases and at J to 10 bases, leaving 12 bases not matched to a gene. Germline values: CDR1 SQVTM, CDR2 ANQGSEA. Here the CDR3 DNA reads TGCAGCGTTGTATTGGGACAGCCTATTACAGCTTTCTTT. Its translation is CSVVLGQPITAFF. The complete variable domain, with remaining parts taken from reference TRBV29-1 and TRBJ1-1, reads SAVISQKPSRDICQRGTSLTIQCQVDSQVTMMFWYRQQPGQSLTLIATANQGSEATYESGFVIDKFPISRPNLTFSTLTVSNMSPEDSSIYLCSVVLGQPITAFFGQGTRLTVV.

This clonotype has only a few counts. The rearrangement joins TRBV9 to TRBJ2-7; D is unclear. Germline CDR1 and CDR2: SGDLS and YYNGEE. Trimming took 0 bases from V and 3 from J, leaving 10 bases between them. The CDR3 runs to 14 residues. The chain's CDR3 is CASSVDVGIYEQYF. The CDR3 DNA reads as TGTGCCAGCAGCGTAGATGTAGGGATCTACGAGCAGTACTTC.

The CDR3 region is CATSDTGNEQFF. The CDR3 nucleotides read TGTGCCACCAGTGATACAGGGAATGAGCAGTTCTTC. The chain is built from TRBV24-1 and TRBJ2-1; perhaps TRBD1 as D (6 bases). The CDR3 totals 12 residues. The V and J ends lost 3 bases and 7 bases respectively, with 6 bases between them. Germline V gives CDR1 KGHDR, CDR2 SFDVKD.

This clonotype was counted a few times. The chain couples TRBV12-3 or TRBV12-4 to TRBJ2-5, with TRBD2 matching over 8 bases. The ends lost 6 bases at V and 2 bases at J; junction bases unmatched: 8. This CDR3 region has 15 residues. In DNA form, the CDR3 reads TGTGCCAGCAGCTACGACGGGGGGGAACAAGAGACCCAGTACTTC. It is translated as CASSYDGGEQETQYF.

The chain recombines TRBV18 with TRBJ1-6, with D unresolved. V lost 5 bases and J 7 bases, leaving 9 bases between the germline ends. CDR3 length: 13 amino acids. Germline V lookup: CDR1 KGHSH, CDR2 LQKENI. The CDR3 here is CASSTDANSPLHF. The CDR3 DNA is TGTGCCAGCTCAACCGATGCCAATTCACCCCTCCACTTT.

The chain uses TRBV7-2 and TRBJ2-2, with a weak D call TRBD2 (6 bases). The CDR3 has 17 residues. V lost 0 bases to trimming and J lost 5 bases, with 16 bases between them. Germline loops: CDR1 SGHTA, CDR2 FQGNSA. The CDR3 loop is CASSLALTGVLTGELFF. The DNA for the CDR3 is TGTGCCAGCAGCTTAGCGTTGACGGGAGTCCTGACCGGGGAGCTGTTTTTT.

The chain carries TRBV7-2 and TRBJ2-6; D is undetermined. CDR1 and CDR2 (germline): SGHTA, FQGNSA. The CDR3 length is 12 residues. V dropped 9 bases and J dropped 7 bases, with 10 bases sitting between them. The CDR3 DNA reads as TGTGCCAGTACCGTTTTCGCCAACGTCCTGACTTTC. It yields the protein CASTVFANVLTF.

This clonotype was seen repeatedly, ten times or more. CDR3 sequence (DNA): TGTGCCATCAGTGAGTCGAGTCAGCCCCAGCATTTT. Protein sequence: CAISESSQPQHF. The genes are TRBV10-3 and TRBJ1-5; D uncertain. The CDR3 spans 12 residues. V lost 0 bases to trimming and J lost 6 bases, with 3 bases between them. The germline V gene encodes CDR1 ENHRY and CDR2 SYGVKD.

The rearrangement joins TRBV5-5 to TRBJ2-7; D may correspond to TRBD1 or TRBD2 (5 bases each). CDR3 length: 15 residues. V was cut by 2 bases and J by 7 bases, with 19 bases left in between. Germline V gives CDR1 SGHKS, CDR2 YYEKEE (reference sequence). CDR3 in amino acids: CASSFGLSRGVEQYF. The DNA for the CDR3 is TGTGCCAGCAGCTTTGGGCTATCTCGAGGGGTTGAGCAGTACTTC. Based on the CDR3 plus reference TRBV5-5 and TRBJ2-7, the full variable domain is DAGVTQSPTHLIKTRGQQVTLRCSPISGHKSVSWYQQVLGQGPQFIFQYYEKEERGRGNFPDRFSARQFPNYSSELNVNALLLGDSALYLCASSFGLSRGVEQYFGPGTRLTVT.

J is TRBJ2-1 and V is TRBV28; 14 bases align to TRBD2. CDR1 and CDR2 from the germline V gene are MDHEN and SYDVKM. This CDR3 has 17 amino acids. V gave up 6 bases and J gave up 5 bases; unmatched junction bases: 9. This chain's CDR3 is CASRESGGLAGDNEQFF. The CDR3 nucleotides are TGTGCCAGCAGAGAAAGCGGGGGACTAGCGGGAGACAATGAGCAGTTCTTC. Full variable domain (outside the CDR3, taken from reference TRBV28 and TRBJ2-1): DVKVTQSSRYLVKRTGEKVFLECVQDMDHENMFWYRQDPGLGLRLIYFSYDVKMKEKGDIPEGYSVSREKKERFSLILESASTNQTSMYLCASRESGGLAGDNEQFFGPGTRLTVL.

The table lists this clonotype with a few counts. This chain joins TRBV7-3 and TRBJ1-6; 10 bases fit TRBD1. Germline V gene data show CDR1 as SGHTA and CDR2 as FQGTGA. The trim removed 5 bases at V and 12 bases at J, leaving 1 base unmatched. This CDR3 has 12 amino acids. The CDR3 region has the DNA TGTGCCAGCAGCCGGACAGGGGGACCCCTCCACTTT. Protein product: CASSRTGGPLHF.

This clonotype occurred many times. The DNA of the CDR3 is TGTGCCAGCAGCCTCTTGGAGGCTAAGTCGGAGACCCAGTACTTC. It yields the protein CASSLLEAKSETQYF. The rearrangement links TRBV28 to TRBJ2-5; D might be TRBD2 (5 bases). Germline CDR1 reads MDHEN; CDR2 reads SYDVKM. V lost 6 bases, J lost 5 bases, and 19 bases lay in between. This CDR3 comprises 15 residues.

This clonotype was recorded a few times. V is TRBV5-1 and J is TRBJ1-6, with 8 bases identical to TRBD1. V lost 5 bases and J lost 9; bases outside the gene matches: 7. The CDR3 has 14 residues. The germline V gene has CDR1 SGHRS and CDR2 YFSETQ. The CDR3: CASRHQGTGSPLHF. DNA of the CDR3: TGCGCCAGCAGGCATCAGGGGACAGGTTCACCCCTCCACTTT.

The rearrangement uses TRBV18 and TRBJ2-5; the D call may be TRBD1 or TRBD2 (5 bases each). Germline V gives CDR1 KGHSH, CDR2 LQKENI. With 3 bases removed from V and 2 bases from J, the gap between germline ends came to 16 bases. The CDR3 is made up of 16 amino acids. The CDR3 DNA sequence: TGTGCCAGCTCACCTACCCGGACAAGGACTCAAGAGACCCAGTACTTC. This translates into CASSPTRTRTQETQYF.

The V gene is TRBV2, the J gene TRBJ2-1; 10 bases agree with TRBD2. J was trimmed by 6 bases and V by 1 base; bases with no gene match: 3. Germline loops: CDR1 SNHLY, CDR2 FYNNEI. This CDR3 region has 15 residues. This CDR3 reads CASSEEGTSANEQFF. The CDR3 nucleotides are TGTGCCAGCAGTGAAGAAGGGACTAGCGCCAATGAGCAGTTCTTC.

The table lists this clonotype with a few counts. The V and J genes are TRBV11-2 and TRBJ2-3; unclear D gene. Germline V lookup: CDR1 SGHAT, CDR2 FQNNGV. CDR3 length: 14 amino acids. V lost 1 base to trimming and J lost 2 bases, with 7 bases between them. The CDR3 is CASSLGYYTDTQYF. In nucleotides, the CDR3 is TGTGCCAGCAGCTTAGGTTACTACACAGATACGCAGTATTTT. The full variable domain, in which reference TRBV11-2 and TRBJ2-3 provide the parts outside the CDR3, is EAGVAQSPRYKIIEKRQSVAFWCNPISGHATLYWYQQILGQGPKLLIQFQNNGVVDDSQLPKDRFSAERLKGVDSTLKIQPAKLEDSAVYLCASSLGYYTDTQYFGPGTRLTVL.

The chain combines TRBV29-1 with TRBJ1-1; D unclear. Germline loops: CDR1 SQVTM, CDR2 ANQGSEA. V lost 7 bases, J lost 6 bases, and 30 bases lay in between. The CDR3 has 17 residues. The CDR3 protein is CSASMGSYTVSPPEAFF. The CDR3 region has the DNA TGCAGCGCCTCCATGGGATCTTACACGGTCTCCCCACCTGAAGCTTTCTTT. Complete variable domain (other parts from reference TRBV29-1 and TRBJ1-1): SAVISQKPSRDICQRGTSLTIQCQVDSQVTMMFWYRQQPGQSLTLIATANQGSEATYESGFVIDKFPISRPNLTFSTLTVSNMSPEDSSIYLCSASMGSYTVSPPEAFFGQGTRLTVV.

The chain recombines TRBV7-9 with TRBJ2-7, with a tentative D call TRBD2 (5 bases). CDR3 length: 12 amino acids. The V end lost 4 bases, the J end lost 9 bases, and 13 bases lay between the germline ends. The germline V gene encodes CDR1 SEHNR and CDR2 FQNEAQ (reference sequence). The CDR3 spells CASSSDGGRQYF. Written as DNA, the CDR3 is TGTGCCAGCAGCTCGGACGGAGGCCGGCAGTACTTC.

This clonotype was counted only a few times. This chain joins TRBV10-3 and TRBJ2-5; D is perhaps TRBD1 or TRBD2 (5 bases each). The V end was cut by 1 base, the J end by 4 bases, with 7 bases between. Germline-derived CDR1 and CDR2 are ENHRY and SYGVKD. This CDR3 spans 13 amino acids. Here the CDR3 DNA reads TGTGCCATCAGTGAGTTTGGGGGAGAGACCCAGTACTTC. It specifies CAISEFGGETQYF.

This clonotype has more than one count but fewer than ten. This chain connects TRBV20-1 to TRBJ2-7, with 10 bases that match TRBD2. J lost 3 bases, V lost 3 bases, and 14 bases had no gene match. The V gene's germline CDR1 is DFQATT and CDR2 SNEGSKA (reference sequence). CDR3 length equals 17 residues. DNA for the CDR3: TGCAGTGCTAGGGGAGCAGGGGCTAGCGGGGGCCTCTACGAGCAGTACTTC. It specifies CSARGAGASGGLYEQYF.

The chain links TRBV11-2 to TRBJ2-5, with TRBD1 matching over 8 bases. The V gene end was trimmed by 5 bases and the J gene end by 5 bases; junction bases not matched to a gene: 7. Germline CDR1 is SGHAT and CDR2 is FQNNGV. This CDR3 comprises 14 residues. The CDR3 DNA follows: TGTGCCAGCAGCCACGACAGGGGTATTGAGACCCAGTACTTC. Protein sequence: CASSHDRGIETQYF. Together with reference TRBV11-2 and TRBJ2-5, the CDR3 gives the full variable domain: EAGVAQSPRYKIIEKRQSVAFWCNPISGHATLYWYQQILGQGPKLLIQFQNNGVVDDSQLPKDRFSAERLKGVDSTLKIQPAKLEDSAVYLCASSHDRGIETQYFGPGTRLLVL.